The 22 T cell receptor beta chains below come from one sample, sequenced in a study of CD8+ T cells in alopecia areata. TCR sequencing used cDNA made by reverse transcription of extracted RNA. Profiling relied on immunoSEQ multiplex PCR, and the TCRdb table lists in-frame clones only, not all of them. The sample records 65,000 to 95,000 clones, around 54% being singletons. The sequenced sample was NKG2D-high CD8+ T cells sorted from blood. Every receptor here comes from a human donor with alopecia areata.

This sequence joins TRBV5-1 and TRBJ2-2; 8 bases fit TRBD1. In germline, CDR1 is SGHRS, CDR2 YFSETQ. The CDR3 sequence is 15 residues long. V was pared by 0 bases and J by 6 bases, with 4 bases of the junction left unmatched. The CDR3, as DNA: TGCGCCAGCAGCTTGGTGGCAGGGGGCGCCGGGGAGCTGTTTTTT. It encodes CASSLVAGGAGELFF.

This rearrangement joins TRBV7-3 to TRBJ2-3; 10 positions match TRBD1. V lost 4 bases to trimming and J lost 1 base; unmatched junction nucleotides: 5. In germline, CDR1 is SGHTA, CDR2 FQGTGA. This CDR3 has 16 amino acids. For the CDR3, the DNA is TGTGCCAGCAGCTCACTGGGGACAGGGGGCACAGATACGCAGTATTTT. Its translation is CASSSLGTGGTDTQYF. The whole variable domain, filled in from reference TRBV7-3 and TRBJ2-3, reads GAGVSQTPSNKVTEKGKYVELRCDPISGHTALYWYRQSLGQGPEFLIYFQGTGAADDSGLPNDRFFAVRPEGSVSTLKIQRTERGDSAVYLCASSSLGTGGTDTQYFGPGTRLTVL.

The V call is TRBV9, the J call TRBJ2-7; D gene ambiguous. The CDR3 length is 15 residues. CDR1 is SGDLS, CDR2 YYNGEE, per germline. With 2 bases removed from V and 0 bases from J, the gap between germline ends came to 12 bases. The CDR3 sequence is CASSVGGSSSYEQYF. The CDR3 coding sequence is TGTGCCAGCAGCGTGGGTGGATCAAGCTCCTACGAGCAGTACTTC.

The V call is TRBV11-2, the J call TRBJ2-3; D is possibly TRBD1 or TRBD2 (5 bases each). CDR1 and CDR2 (germline): SGHAT, FQNNGV. The ends were cut back, 5 bases at V and 1 base at J, with 19 bases in the middle. CDR3 size: 17 residues. CDR3 amino acids: CASSGLGTTVGTDTQYF. The CDR3 nucleotides are TGTGCCAGCAGCGGGTTGGGGACGACGGTTGGCACAGATACGCAGTATTTT.

This clone turned up a few times. This chain uses TRBV4-1 with TRBJ2-1; 9 bases fit TRBD1. The CDR3 has 15 residues. Germline trimming cut 3 bases from V and 7 bases from J; bases unmatched to any gene: 7. CDR1 is MGHRA, CDR2 YSYEKL, per germline. CDR3 nucleotides: TGCGCCAGCAGCCACGACGGGACAGGGATTAATGAGCAGTTCTTC. It translates to CASSHDGTGINEQFF.

This sequence joins TRBV7-9 and TRBJ2-7, with 10 bases that match TRBD1. With 5 bases clipped from V and 5 bases from J, the junction kept 9 bases outside the gene matches. The CDR3 has 15 residues. The germline V gene encodes CDR1 SEHNR and CDR2 FQNEAQ (reference sequence). The CDR3, as DNA: TGTGCCAGCAGCGCACCCGGGACAGGGGTGGACGAGCAGTACTTC. Encoded protein: CASSAPGTGVDEQYF.

The chain carries TRBV4-3 and TRBJ2-7, with 7 bases matching TRBD2. CDR3 size: 15 residues. The germline V gene has CDR1 LGHNA and CDR2 YSLEER. V shed 4 bases, J shed 3 bases, and the junction held 9 bases outside the gene matches. This CDR3 reads CASSPHGRTSYEQYF. The CDR3 DNA sequence: TGCGCCAGCAGCCCCCATGGTAGGACTAGCTACGAGCAGTACTTC.

This chain uses TRBV5-1 with TRBJ1-5; D perhaps matches TRBD1 (5 bases). The V end was cut by 2 bases, the J end by 4 bases, with 7 bases between. Germline V gives CDR1 SGHRS, CDR2 YFSETQ. The CDR3 consists of 13 residues. CDR3 region: CASSFGGNQPQHF. CDR3 DNA sequence: TGCGCCAGCAGCTTCGGGGGGAATCAGCCCCAGCATTTT. Combining the CDR3 with reference TRBV5-1 and TRBJ1-5 gives the whole variable domain KAGVTQTPRYLIKTRGQQVTLSCSPISGHRSVSWYQQTPGQGLQFLFEYFSETQRNKGNFPGRFSGRQFSNSRSEMNVSTLELGDSALYLCASSFGGNQPQHFGDGTRLSIL.

This clone was found a few times. The J gene is TRBJ1-5, the V gene TRBV6-5; maybe TRBD1 (5 bases). This CDR3 has 14 amino acids. The V end was cut by 9 bases, the J end by 4 bases, with 16 bases between. Germline CDR1 and CDR2: MNHEY and SVGAGI. For the CDR3, the DNA is TGTGCCAGTCGTCAGGTGGGACGAAATCAGCCCCAGCATTTT. Amino acid sequence: CASRQVGRNQPQHF.

The chain couples TRBV5-6 to TRBJ2-1, with 7 bases identical to TRBD2. The CDR3 length is 16 residues. J lost 4 bases, V lost 2 bases, and 9 bases had no gene match. Germline CDR1 reads SGHDT; CDR2 reads YYEEEE. CDR3 region: CASSLMGLADYNEQFF. DNA of the CDR3: TGTGCCAGCAGCTTAATGGGGCTAGCGGATTACAATGAGCAGTTCTTC.

This rearrangement joins TRBV9 to TRBJ2-2; a weak D match, TRBD1 (6 bases). This CDR3 spans 14 amino acids. Trimming removed 0 bases from V and 7 bases from J, with 10 bases in between. The germline gives CDR1 SGDLS, CDR2 YYNGEE. CDR3 nucleotides: TGTGCCAGCAGCGTAGGTCAGGGGCGCGGGGAGCTGTTTTTT. As protein: CASSVGQGRGELFF.

In the case of this clone: This sample also contains other DNA sequences that code for the same CDR3. The chain is built from TRBV27 and TRBJ1-1, with D maybe TRBD1 (5 bases). The CDR3 sequence is 12 residues long. CDR1 and CDR2 (germline): MNHEY, SMNVEV (reference sequence). V lost 6 bases, J lost 5 bases, and 10 bases lay in between. The CDR3 nucleotides read TGTGCCAGCAGCTTTAGGGGAACTGAAGCTTTCTTT. Translation gives CASSFRGTEAFF.

This chain connects TRBV7-9 to TRBJ2-1; D gene uncertain. The ends were cut back, 5 bases at V and 7 bases at J, with 6 bases in the middle. CDR3 length: 11 amino acids. Germline assignment: CDR1 SEHNR and CDR2 FQNEAQ (reference sequence). CDR3 region: CASSQQNEQFF. The CDR3 DNA follows: TGTGCCAGCAGCCAGCAAAATGAGCAGTTCTTC.

This clone was seen a few times. This chain uses TRBV29-1 with TRBJ2-7, with D tentatively TRBD2 (6 bases). This CDR3 has 13 residues. The ends were cut back, 3 bases at V and 2 bases at J, with 11 bases in the middle. The germline CDR1 and CDR2 sequences are SQVTM and ANQGSEA. DNA for the CDR3: TGCAGCGTTGATAGCGGCAGCCCCTACGAGCAGTACTTC. Translating it yields CSVDSGSPYEQYF.

The chain uses TRBV19 and TRBJ2-7; no reliable D call. Looked up from germline, CDR1 is LNHDA and CDR2 is SQIVND (reference sequence). The CDR3 has 14 amino acids. The V end was cut by 2 bases, the J end by 2 bases, with 10 bases between. In DNA, the CDR3 is TGTGCCAGTAGTATAACGACCGGCCCCTACGAGCAGTACTTC. It codes for CASSITTGPYEQYF.

V usage is TRBV4-3 and J usage is TRBJ1-1; D unresolved. The CDR3 sequence is 16 residues long. Trimming pared 0 bases from V and 1 base from J, leaving 12 bases between. Germline CDR1 and CDR2: LGHNA and YSLEER. CDR3 region: CASSQDQYISNTEAFF. In nucleotides, the CDR3 is TGCGCCAGCAGCCAAGATCAGTACATATCGAACACTGAAGCTTTCTTT.

V is TRBV6-5 and J is TRBJ2-6; the D is unclear. This CDR3 region has 13 residues. The V end was cut by 7 bases, the J end by 1 base, with 5 bases between. Germline V lookup: CDR1 MNHEY, CDR2 SVGAGI. The CDR3 DNA reads as TGTGCCAGCACGGAATCTGGGGCCAACGTCCTGACTTTC. It yields the protein CASTESGANVLTF.

V gene TRBV10-2 combines with J gene TRBJ1-2; 8 bases agree with TRBD1. The CDR3 is 15 residues long. V dropped 6 bases and J dropped 2; count of bases not matched to a gene: 8. Per germline, CDR1 WSHSY and CDR2 SAAADI. CDR3 sequence reads: CASRETGEPNYGYTF. The CDR3 DNA is TGCGCCAGCAGGGAGACAGGGGAGCCCAACTATGGCTACACCTTC.

This chain connects TRBV27 to TRBJ2-7; tentative D call: TRBD2 (6 bases). Trimming stripped 4 bases from V and 3 bases from J, with 10 bases between. Looked up from germline, CDR1 is MNHEY and CDR2 is SMNVEV (reference sequence). The CDR3 spans 13 residues. The CDR3 here is CASSYRENYEQYF. In nucleotides, the CDR3 is TGTGCCAGCAGTTACCGGGAGAACTACGAGCAGTACTTC.

This chain uses TRBV28 with TRBJ1-5; 8 bases agree with TRBD1. V lost 1 base to trimming and J lost 6 bases; unmatched junction nucleotides: 5. The CDR3 spans 15 residues. Germline-derived CDR1 and CDR2 are MDHEN and SYDVKM. CDR3 nucleotides: TGTGCCAGCAGTTTATCAGGGGGCGCGGGTCAGCCCCAGCATTTT. Translation: CASSLSGGAGQPQHF. Based on the CDR3 plus reference TRBV28 and TRBJ1-5, the full variable domain is DVKVTQSSRYLVKRTGEKVFLECVQDMDHENMFWYRQDPGLGLRLIYFSYDVKMKEKGDIPEGYSVSREKKERFSLILESASTNQTSMYLCASSLSGGAGQPQHFGDGTRLSIL.

This clone was seen only a few times. This rearrangement joins TRBV29-1 to TRBJ2-1, with a tentative D call TRBD2 (7 bases). Looked up from germline, CDR1 is SQVTM and CDR2 is ANQGSEA. This CDR3 contains 12 residues. CDR3 sequence reads: CGTGGIIREQFF. In nucleotides, the CDR3 is TGCGGTACGGGGGGCATAATCCGTGAGCAGTTCTTC.

This clone was seen only a few times. The rearrangement links TRBV29-1 to TRBJ2-2; possibly TRBD2 for D (6 bases). The V and J ends lost 4 bases and 2 bases respectively, with 26 bases between them. The CDR3 runs to 19 residues. Germline-derived CDR1 and CDR2 are SQVTM and ANQGSEA. This CDR3 reads CSVVGVKEGRGSNTGELFF. The CDR3 coding sequence is TGCAGCGTTGTCGGTGTTAAGGAGGGGCGAGGCTCCAACACCGGGGAGCTGTTTTTT.